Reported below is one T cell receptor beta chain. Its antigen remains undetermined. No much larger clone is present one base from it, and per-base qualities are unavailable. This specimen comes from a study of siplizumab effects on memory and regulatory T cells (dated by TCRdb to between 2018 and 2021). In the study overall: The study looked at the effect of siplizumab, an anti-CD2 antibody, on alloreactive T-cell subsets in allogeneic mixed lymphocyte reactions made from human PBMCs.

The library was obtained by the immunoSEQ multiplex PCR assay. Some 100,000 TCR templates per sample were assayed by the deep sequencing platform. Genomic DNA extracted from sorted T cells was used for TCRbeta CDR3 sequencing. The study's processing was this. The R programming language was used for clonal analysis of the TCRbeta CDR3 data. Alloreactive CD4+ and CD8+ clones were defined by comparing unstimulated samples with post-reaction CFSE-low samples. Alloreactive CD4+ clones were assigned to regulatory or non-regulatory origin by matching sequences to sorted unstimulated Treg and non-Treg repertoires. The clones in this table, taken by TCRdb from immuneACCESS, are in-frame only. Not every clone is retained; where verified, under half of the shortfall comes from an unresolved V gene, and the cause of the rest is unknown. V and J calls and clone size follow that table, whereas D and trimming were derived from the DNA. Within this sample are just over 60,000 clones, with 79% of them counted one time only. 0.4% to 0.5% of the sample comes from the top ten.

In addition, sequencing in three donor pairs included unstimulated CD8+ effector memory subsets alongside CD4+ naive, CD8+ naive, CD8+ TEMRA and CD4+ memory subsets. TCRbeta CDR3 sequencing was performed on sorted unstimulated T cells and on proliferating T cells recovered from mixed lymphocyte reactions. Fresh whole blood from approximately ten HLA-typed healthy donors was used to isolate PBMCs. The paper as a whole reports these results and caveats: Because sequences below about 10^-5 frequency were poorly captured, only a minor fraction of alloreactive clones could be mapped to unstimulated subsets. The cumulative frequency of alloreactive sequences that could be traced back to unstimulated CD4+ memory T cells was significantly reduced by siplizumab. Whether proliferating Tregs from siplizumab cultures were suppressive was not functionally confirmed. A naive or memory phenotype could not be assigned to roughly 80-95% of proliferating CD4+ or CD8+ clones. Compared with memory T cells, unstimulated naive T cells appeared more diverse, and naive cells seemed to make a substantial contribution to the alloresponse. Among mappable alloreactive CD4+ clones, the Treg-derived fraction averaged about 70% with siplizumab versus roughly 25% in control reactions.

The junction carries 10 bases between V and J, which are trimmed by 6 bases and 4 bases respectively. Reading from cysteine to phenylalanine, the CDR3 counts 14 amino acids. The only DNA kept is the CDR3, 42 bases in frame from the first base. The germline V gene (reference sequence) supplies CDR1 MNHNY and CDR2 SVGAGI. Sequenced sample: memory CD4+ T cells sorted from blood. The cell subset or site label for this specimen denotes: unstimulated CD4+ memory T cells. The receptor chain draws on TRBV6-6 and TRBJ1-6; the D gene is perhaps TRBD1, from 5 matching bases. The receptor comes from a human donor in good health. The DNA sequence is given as TGTGCCAGCAGGGGGACGGATTATAATTCACCCCTCCACTTT. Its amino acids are CASRGTDYNSPLHF.